The rows below give T cell receptor beta chains drawn from one sample of a study of technical replicates of blood from a few donors. The assay was immunoSEQ multiplex PCR, and TCRdb's table has in-frame clones only and misses some. The repertoire holds about 70,000 clones, 90% to 95% seen once, with 0.3% to 0.45% in the top ten. The source material was T cells isolated from PBMCs. The receptors were gathered from a human donor in good health. The CDR3 runs from the conserved cysteine through the conserved F or W. The D gene is left open where the match is weak. For some rows the clone size is stated as once, few or many, or as a class when expanded; others skip it.

j_gene: TRBJ2-7; abundance: .; d_gene: TRBD1; v_gene: TRBV11-2; CDR3nt: TGTGCCAGCAGCCCACTGACAGGGCTAGACGAGCAGTACTTC; CDR3aa: CASSPLTGLDEQYF
j_gene: TRBJ1-5; abundance: .; d_gene: .; v_gene: TRBV2; CDR3nt: TGTGCCAGCAGTGAATCTAGGGGTATCAATCAGCCCCAGCATTTT; CDR3aa: CASSESRGINQPQHF
j_gene: TRBJ2-5; abundance: .; d_gene: .; v_gene: TRBV7-9; CDR3nt: TGTGCCAGCACCTTCTCTCAAGAGACCCAGTACTTC; CDR3aa: CASTFSQETQYF
j_gene: TRBJ2-1; abundance: .; d_gene: .; v_gene: TRBV9; CDR3nt: TGTGCCAGCAGCGTAGGAACGGGGACCTACAATGAGCAGTTCTTC; CDR3aa: CASSVGTGTYNEQFF
j_gene: TRBJ2-7; abundance: .; d_gene: .; v_gene: TRBV11-3; CDR3nt: TGTGCCAGCAGCGAGAGGTCGGTAGCAGGGGCTTCCTACGAGCAGTACTTC; CDR3aa: CASSERSVAGASYEQYF
j_gene: TRBJ2-2; abundance: .; d_gene: .; v_gene: TRBV15; CDR3nt: TGTGCCACCAGCAGAGATTGGCTAGCTGGTCGGGAGCTGTTTTTT; CDR3aa: CATSRDWLAGRELFF
j_gene: TRBJ1-2; abundance: .; d_gene: .; v_gene: TRBV2; CDR3nt: TGTGCCAGCAGTGTAGGGGCTTTTGACTATGGCTACACCTTC; CDR3aa: CASSVGAFDYGYTF
j_gene: TRBJ1-2; abundance: .; d_gene: .; v_gene: TRBV5-4; CDR3nt: TGTGCCAGCAGCTTTTCCGGGTACTATGGCTACACCTTC; CDR3aa: CASSFSGYYGYTF
j_gene: TRBJ1-2; abundance: .; d_gene: TRBD1; v_gene: TRBV5-4; CDR3nt: TGTGCCAGCAGCTTGGACGGGACAGCCTATGGCTACACCTTC; CDR3aa: CASSLDGTAYGYTF
j_gene: TRBJ2-5; abundance: .; d_gene: TRBD2; v_gene: TRBV5-1; CDR3nt: TGCGCCAGCAGCACGCAGCCTAGCGGGAGAGGAGAGACCCAGTACTTC; CDR3aa: CASSTQPSGRGETQYF
j_gene: TRBJ2-2; abundance: .; d_gene: .; v_gene: TRBV4-1; CDR3nt: TGCGCCAGCAGCCAAGTCATAAGAATAACACCCGGGGAGCTGTTTTTT; CDR3aa: CASSQVIRITPGELFF
j_gene: TRBJ2-7; abundance: .; d_gene: TRBD1; v_gene: TRBV9; CDR3nt: TGTGCCAGCAGCCTCGAACCGGGACAGGGGGACTACGAGCAGTACTTC; CDR3aa: CASSLEPGQGDYEQYF
j_gene: TRBJ1-5; abundance: .; d_gene: TRBD1; v_gene: TRBV4-1; CDR3nt: TGCGCCAGCAGCCGTAGGACAGGGGTCGGAAGCAATCAGCCCCAGCATTTT; CDR3aa: CASSRRTGVGSNQPQHF
j_gene: TRBJ2-7; abundance: .; d_gene: TRBD2; v_gene: TRBV9; CDR3nt: TGTGCCAGCAGCGTATCACTAGCGGGAAGGGACGAGCAGTACTTC; CDR3aa: CASSVSLAGRDEQYF
j_gene: TRBJ1-2; abundance: .; d_gene: TRBD1; v_gene: TRBV6-1; CDR3nt: TGTGCCACCCGGGACAGACGCTATGGCTACACCTTC; CDR3aa: CATRDRRYGYTF
j_gene: TRBJ1-2; abundance: .; d_gene: TRBD1; v_gene: TRBV2; CDR3nt: TGTGCCAGCAGTGATTTGAAGACAGGGACGGGGGGCTACACCTTC; CDR3aa: CASSDLKTGTGGYTF
j_gene: TRBJ1-1; abundance: .; d_gene: .; v_gene: TRBV7-9; CDR3nt: TGTGCCAGCAGCAGAGGTGTGAACACTGAAGCTTTCTTT; CDR3aa: CASSRGVNTEAFF
j_gene: TRBJ2-2; abundance: once; d_gene: TRBD2; v_gene: TRBV7-9; CDR3nt: TGTGCCAGCAGCGAGGGACTAGCGGGAACCGGGGAGCTGTTTTTT; CDR3aa: CASSEGLAGTGELFF
j_gene: TRBJ1-4; abundance: .; d_gene: .; v_gene: TRBV4-2; CDR3nt: TGTGCCAGCAGCCGGCGCAAGGGCATCCCGATGGAGGATCTGTTTTTT; CDR3aa: CASSRRKGIPMEDLFF
j_gene: TRBJ2-2; abundance: .; d_gene: .; v_gene: TRBV23-1; CDR3nt: TGCGCCAGCAGTCACGTAAGGTGGGGGCCCACCGGGGAGCTGTTTTTT; CDR3aa: CASSHVRWGPTGELFF
j_gene: TRBJ2-1; abundance: .; d_gene: TRBD2; v_gene: TRBV5-1; CDR3nt: TGCGCCAGCAGCTTAGCGGGAGGAGCATACAATGAGCAGTTCTTC; CDR3aa: CASSLAGGAYNEQFF
j_gene: TRBJ1-1; abundance: .; d_gene: .; v_gene: TRBV5-1; CDR3nt: TGCGCCAGCAGCTTGAACAGCGGGAACACTGAAGCTTTCTTT; CDR3aa: CASSLNSGNTEAFF
j_gene: TRBJ1-4; abundance: .; d_gene: .; v_gene: TRBV6-5; CDR3nt: TGTGCCAGCAAGAGAAACGAAAAACTGTTTTTT; CDR3aa: CASKRNEKLFF
j_gene: TRBJ1-4; abundance: .; d_gene: .; v_gene: TRBV18; CDR3nt: TGTGCCAGCTCACCACGCGCGTCCCAGGGTGTCTCTAATGAAAAACTGTTTTTT; CDR3aa: CASSPRASQGVSNEKLFF
j_gene: TRBJ2-5; abundance: .; d_gene: .; v_gene: TRBV10-3; CDR3nt: TGTGCCATCAGTGAGTCTGGCAGGCCTAAGGAGACCCAGTACTTC; CDR3aa: CAISESGRPKETQYF
j_gene: TRBJ2-3; abundance: .; d_gene: TRBD1; v_gene: TRBV18; CDR3nt: TGTGCCAGCTCACTAAGGACAGGGGGCGCGCCTAGCACAGATACGCAGTATTTT; CDR3aa: CASSLRTGGAPSTDTQYF
j_gene: TRBJ2-1; abundance: few; d_gene: .; v_gene: TRBV9; CDR3nt: TGTGCCAGCAGCGCACTGACTACCCCAGGCCTTAATGAGCAGTTCTTC; CDR3aa: CASSALTTPGLNEQFF
j_gene: TRBJ1-3; abundance: .; d_gene: .; v_gene: TRBV6-1; CDR3nt: TGTGCCAGCAGTGAGGGCCTACCTGGAAACACCATATATTTT; CDR3aa: CASSEGLPGNTIYF
j_gene: TRBJ1-1; abundance: .; d_gene: TRBD1; v_gene: TRBV30; CDR3nt: TGTGCCTGGAGTGAAACAGGGGGGGACACTGAAGCTTTCTTT; CDR3aa: CAWSETGGDTEAFF
j_gene: TRBJ2-4; abundance: .; d_gene: TRBD2; v_gene: TRBV30; CDR3nt: TGTGCCTGGAGTGAGTTTATGACTAGCGGGTCTGACATTCAGTACTTC; CDR3aa: CAWSEFMTSGSDIQYF
j_gene: TRBJ2-7; abundance: .; d_gene: .; v_gene: TRBV6-1; CDR3nt: TGTGCCAGCACGCAATTTAGGGCAGGGCAGTACGAGCAGTACTTC; CDR3aa: CASTQFRAGQYEQYF
j_gene: TRBJ1-5; abundance: .; d_gene: TRBD1; v_gene: TRBV18; CDR3nt: TGTGCCAGCTCACTAAATCCTACAGGGGGAGGACAGCCCCAGCATTTT; CDR3aa: CASSLNPTGGGQPQHF
j_gene: TRBJ2-3; abundance: .; d_gene: .; v_gene: TRBV25-1; CDR3nt: TGTGCCAGCAGTGAATATACAGATTTTCGGACAGATACGCAGTATTTT; CDR3aa: CASSEYTDFRTDTQYF
j_gene: TRBJ1-5; abundance: .; d_gene: .; v_gene: TRBV4-1; CDR3nt: TGCGCCAGCAGCGGGGACTGGAATCAGCCCCAGCATTTT; CDR3aa: CASSGDWNQPQHF
j_gene: TRBJ1-1; abundance: .; d_gene: .; v_gene: TRBV7-6; CDR3nt: TGTGCCAGCAGCCCGCAGGGCACTGAAGCTTTCTTT; CDR3aa: CASSPQGTEAFF
j_gene: TRBJ2-3; abundance: .; d_gene: TRBD2; v_gene: TRBV7-8; CDR3nt: TGTGCCAGCAGCTCTCCCCTAGCGGGACGCCCTGGCACAGATACGCAGTATTTT; CDR3aa: CASSSPLAGRPGTDTQYF
j_gene: TRBJ1-5; abundance: .; d_gene: TRBD1; v_gene: TRBV9; CDR3nt: TGTGCCAGCAGCGTGGGCCAGGGGGATCAGCCCCAGCATTTT; CDR3aa: CASSVGQGDQPQHF
j_gene: TRBJ1-2; abundance: .; d_gene: TRBD1; v_gene: TRBV19; CDR3nt: TGTGCCAGTAGCAGACAGGGTGACAACTATGGCTACACCTTC; CDR3aa: CASSRQGDNYGYTF
j_gene: TRBJ1-3; abundance: .; d_gene: .; v_gene: TRBV10-3; CDR3nt: TGTGCCATCAGTGAGCCTCGACTGACAGGTTATGGAAACACCATATATTTT; CDR3aa: CAISEPRLTGYGNTIYF
j_gene: TRBJ2-7; abundance: .; d_gene: TRBD1; v_gene: TRBV4-1; CDR3nt: TGCGCCAGCAGCCAAGTAGGACAGGGATACTACGAGCAGTACTTC; CDR3aa: CASSQVGQGYYEQYF
j_gene: TRBJ1-4; abundance: once; d_gene: .; v_gene: TRBV27; CDR3nt: TGTGCCAGCGGCCGGTACAGGGAAAGGGGAAATGAAAAACTGTTTTTT; CDR3aa: CASGRYRERGNEKLFF
j_gene: TRBJ2-5; abundance: .; d_gene: .; v_gene: TRBV7-9; CDR3nt: TGTGCCAGCAGCTTAGGCTCTGGCGGGGCTAAAGAGACCCAGTACTTC; CDR3aa: CASSLGSGGAKETQYF
j_gene: TRBJ2-7; abundance: .; d_gene: .; v_gene: TRBV7-9; CDR3nt: TGTGCCAGCAGCTTATCGGCAACTAGCGAGCAGTACTTC; CDR3aa: CASSLSATSEQYF
j_gene: TRBJ2-7; abundance: once; d_gene: .; v_gene: TRBV6-1; CDR3nt: TGTGCCAGCAGTGACCCGGGAATCGTGAACGAGCAGTACTTC; CDR3aa: CASSDPGIVNEQYF
j_gene: TRBJ2-7; abundance: .; d_gene: TRBD2; v_gene: TRBV14; CDR3nt: TGTGCCAGCAGCCCCCTACGACTAGCGGGAGATAGGTCCTACGAGCAGTACTTC; CDR3aa: CASSPLRLAGDRSYEQYF
j_gene: TRBJ2-5; abundance: .; d_gene: .; v_gene: TRBV7-6; CDR3nt: TGTGCCAGCAGCTTAGTCGGGGAGACCCAGTACTTC; CDR3aa: CASSLVGETQYF
j_gene: TRBJ2-1; abundance: .; d_gene: TRBD2; v_gene: TRBV30; CDR3nt: TGTGCCTGGAGTTGGCGGGAGGGGAATGAGCAGTTCTTC; CDR3aa: CAWSWREGNEQFF
j_gene: TRBJ2-5; abundance: .; d_gene: TRBD1; v_gene: TRBV2; CDR3nt: TGTGCCAGCAATACAGGGGGCGTCTATGACCAGTACTTC; CDR3aa: CASNTGGVYDQYF
j_gene: TRBJ2-7; abundance: once; d_gene: .; v_gene: TRBV30; CDR3nt: TGTGCCTGGAGTAGGGAGACCTACGAGCAGTACTTC; CDR3aa: CAWSRETYEQYF
j_gene: TRBJ1-4; abundance: .; d_gene: .; v_gene: TRBV11-2; CDR3nt: TGTGCCAGCAGCTTAGCGGGGGGTTATGAAAAACTGTTTTTT; CDR3aa: CASSLAGGYEKLFF
j_gene: TRBJ2-7; abundance: .; d_gene: TRBD1; v_gene: TRBV6-1; CDR3nt: TGTGCCAGCAGTGGCTGGGACAGACCCTACGAGCAGTACTTC; CDR3aa: CASSGWDRPYEQYF
j_gene: TRBJ2-2; abundance: .; d_gene: .; v_gene: TRBV4-3; CDR3nt: TGCGCCAGCAGCCAAGAATGGGAGATCCTATACACCGGGGAGCTGTTTTTT; CDR3aa: CASSQEWEILYTGELFF